This T cell receptor beta chain was identified during a study of cytomegalovirus exposure and HLA in healthy donors. Points from the study as a whole: Later on, analysis showed that most CMV-associated TCR beta chains appeared to be HLA-restricted.

About this clone: Its antigen is unidentified.

PCR employed 60 Vbeta and 13 Jbeta primers. Profiling relied on immunoSEQ multiplex PCR, and the TCRdb table lists in-frame clones only, not all of them. Of about 170,000 clones detected, approximately 81% appear once; the ten largest clones hold approximately 0.8%. Trimming shortened V by 6 bases and J by 4 bases, and 11 bases separated the two germline ends. Per germline, CDR1 MDHEN and CDR2 SYDVKM. The CDR3 runs to 13 residues. The specimen sequenced was PBMCs. This TCR derives from a woman aged 18-35 years in good health and CMV-seronegative. This chain connects TRBV28 to TRBJ2-3, with D possibly being TRBD1 (5 bases). The DNA of the CDR3 is TGTGCCAGCAGCACCAGGGAAGCAGATACGCAGTATTTT. This sequence encodes CASSTREADTQYF.